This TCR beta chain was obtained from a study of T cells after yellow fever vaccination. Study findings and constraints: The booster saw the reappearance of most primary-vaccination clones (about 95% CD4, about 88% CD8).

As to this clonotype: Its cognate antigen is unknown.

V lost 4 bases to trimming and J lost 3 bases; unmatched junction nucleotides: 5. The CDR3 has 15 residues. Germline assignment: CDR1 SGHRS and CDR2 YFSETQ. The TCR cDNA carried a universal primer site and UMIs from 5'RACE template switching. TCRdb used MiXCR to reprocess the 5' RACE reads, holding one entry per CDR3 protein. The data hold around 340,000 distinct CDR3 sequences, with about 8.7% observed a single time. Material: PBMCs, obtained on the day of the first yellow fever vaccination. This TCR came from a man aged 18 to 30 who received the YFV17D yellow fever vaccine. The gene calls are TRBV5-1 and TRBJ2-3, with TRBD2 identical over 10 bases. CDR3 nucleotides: TGCGCCAGCAGCGACCTAGCGGGAGAGACAGATACGCAGTATTTT. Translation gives CASSDLAGETDTQYF.